What follows are 8 T cell receptor beta chains derived from one specimen sequenced in a study of blood T cell repertoires in COVID-19. Clones were read by immunoSEQ multiplex PCR, and TCRdb kept only the in-frame ones, dropping some. The table records about 130,000 clones, roughly two thirds of them present only once. Source material: peripheral blood. These TCRs come from a woman in her 70s with acute or convalescent COVID-19.

The chain uses TRBV3-1 (or the pseudogene TRBV3-2) and TRBJ2-3, with 10 bases identical to TRBD2. V lost 4 bases, J lost 3 bases, and 7 bases stayed unmatched. CDR1 and CDR2 from the germline V gene are LGHDT and YNNKEL (reference sequence). The CDR3 has 16 amino acids. CDR3 loop: CASSRLAGTETDTQYF. The DNA for the CDR3 is TGTGCCAGCAGCCGACTAGCGGGCACGGAAACAGATACGCAGTATTTT.

This sequence joins TRBV4-3 and TRBJ1-1; possibly TRBD1 for D (6 bases). This CDR3 is 15 amino acids long. The germline gives CDR1 LGHNA, CDR2 YSLEER. V was pared by 1 base and J by 5 bases, with 14 bases between. The CDR3 nucleotides read TGCGCCAGCAGCCAAGGAACAGGGCGCGCAACTGAAGCTTTCTTT. This sequence encodes CASSQGTGRATEAFF.

This rearrangement joins TRBV7-9 to TRBJ2-5; TRBD1 matches at 8 bases. Germline V gene lookup returns CDR1 SEHNR and CDR2 FQNEAQ (reference sequence). This CDR3 has 15 amino acids. V dropped 1 base and J dropped 4; count of bases not matched to a gene: 5. The CDR3 coding sequence is TGTGCCAGCAGCTTAGGACAGGGGACTGGAGAGACCCAGTACTTC. Translation gives CASSLGQGTGETQYF.

The V call is TRBV19, the J call TRBJ2-7, with TRBD1 matching 8 bases. The V segment lost 5 bases and the J segment 2 bases; nucleotides outside the gene matches: 5. This CDR3 spans 14 amino acids. CDR1 and CDR2 from the germline V gene are LNHDA and SQIVND (reference sequence). The CDR3 is CASSAGGGPYEQYF. The CDR3 nucleotides read TGTGCCAGTAGTGCAGGGGGCGGCCCCTACGAGCAGTACTTC. The variable domain in full, completed from reference TRBV19 and TRBJ2-7, reads DGGITQSPKYLFRKEGQNVTLSCEQNLNHDAMYWYRQDPGQGLRLIYYSQIVNDFQKGDIAEGYSVSREKKESFPLTVTSAQKNPTAFYLCASSAGGGPYEQYFGPGTRLTVT.

This chain joins TRBV21-1 and TRBJ1-5; the table gives TRBD1 as D, unverified against the DNA. TRBV21-1 is a pseudogene locus. This CDR3 comprises 19 residues. CDR3 coding DNA: TGTGCCAGCAGCAAAGATGGGAACAGGCCGCGCTATAGCAATCAGCCCCAGCATTTT. Encoded protein: CASSKDGNRPRYSNQPQHF.

This clone was observed once. CDR3 protein: CASSLQPGEYYEQYF. The CDR3 nucleotides are TGCGCCAGCAGCCTACAACCGGGGGAGTACTACGAGCAGTACTTC. The V gene is TRBV5-1, the J gene TRBJ2-7, with D maybe TRBD2 (6 bases). There are 15 residues in the CDR3. The germline CDR1 and CDR2 sequences are SGHRS and YFSETQ. V was trimmed by 4 bases and J by 3 bases, leaving 17 bases between them.

The chain combines TRBV19 with TRBJ1-5, with TRBD1 identical over 8 bases. The CDR3 has 16 amino acids. Looked up from germline, CDR1 is LNHDA and CDR2 is SQIVND (reference sequence). V shed 3 bases and J 4 bases; nucleotides not matched to a gene: 8. CDR3 region: CASSIGGDRPNQPQHF. Here the CDR3 DNA reads TGTGCCAGTAGTATTGGGGGGGACAGGCCTAATCAGCCCCAGCATTTT.

The rearrangement links TRBV6-5 to TRBJ2-5; TRBD2 matches 11 bases. The CDR3 sequence is 15 residues long. Germline trimming cut 4 bases from V and 2 bases from J; bases unmatched to any gene: 3. The germline V gene encodes CDR1 MNHEY and CDR2 SVGAGI. CDR3 DNA sequence: TGTGCCAGCAGTTCCGGGACTAGCGGACAAGAGACCCAGTACTTC. This encodes CASSSGTSGQETQYF.